This TCR beta chain appears in the sequencing data of a study of T-cell reconstitution after alpha-beta-depleted transplantation in children. Study-wide results and caveats: T-cell numbers and diversity, one year after transplant, stemmed largely from T cells that were newly produced. Expanded clones from the graft, numbering several hundred, reportedly supplied alpha-beta T cells about two months after transplant. After transplant, high TCRbeta diversity at day 60 in some patients arose from surviving recipient T cells and thymic progenitors.

This clonotype came up many times. Its antigen is still unknown. Preparation of the TCRbeta library was carried out with unique molecular identifiers. Via MiXCR, TCRdb re-called the PCR reads, giving one row per CDR3 protein. The sample holds tens of thousands of distinct CDR3 sequences, around 5.9% seen once. Looked up from germline, CDR1 is DFQATT and CDR2 is SNEGSKA (reference sequence). The CDR3 runs 12 residues. The sequence was collected from a female patient aged 2 to 10 who had a stem cell transplant for aplastic anemia, so the T cells may come from the graft donor. This specimen was PBMCs, mostly from graft donor cells, taken 60 days after TCRalphabeta/CD19-depleted stem cell transplant. This chain links TRBV20-1 with TRBJ1-1, with a tentative D call TRBD1 (5 bases). The CDR3 DNA reads TGCAGGCTACAGGAGATGAACACTGAAGCTTTCTTT. Residues: CRLQEMNTEAFF.